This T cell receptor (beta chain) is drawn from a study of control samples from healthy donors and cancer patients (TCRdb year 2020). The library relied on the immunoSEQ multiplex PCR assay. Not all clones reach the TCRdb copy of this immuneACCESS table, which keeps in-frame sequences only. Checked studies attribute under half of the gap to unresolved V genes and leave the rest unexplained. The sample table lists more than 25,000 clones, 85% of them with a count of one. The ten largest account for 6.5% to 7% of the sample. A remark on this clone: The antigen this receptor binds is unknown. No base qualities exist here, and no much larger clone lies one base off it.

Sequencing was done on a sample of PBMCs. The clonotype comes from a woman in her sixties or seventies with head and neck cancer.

The sequence in DNA is TGCGCCAGCAGCCGGGTAGGGTATTCCGACGAGCAGTACTTC. It encodes CASSRVGYSDEQYF. The V gene is TRBV4-1 and the J gene is TRBJ2-7, with the D gene not clear enough to name. Counted from cysteine to phenylalanine, this CDR3 has 14 amino acids. The retained sequence is limited to the CDR3, 42 bases, with the frame set at the first base. V is pared back by 4 bases and J by 5 bases, with 15 bases lying between the germline termini. CDR1 and CDR2 were assigned from the germline V gene as MGHRA and YSYEKL.